This T cell receptor (beta chain) was retrieved from a study of patients and donors after allogeneic stem cell transplantation. In TCRdb, the RT-PCR reads were re-called with MiXCR into one record per CDR3 protein. The sample contains fewer than 60,000 distinct CDR3 sequences, roughly 14% of which appear only once. Germline V gene sequence: CDR1 ENHRY, CDR2 SYGVKD. CDR3 length: 14 amino acids. V lost 9 bases to trimming and J lost 1 base, with 12 bases between them. Sample: blood, either unsorted or a sorted T cell fraction (not recorded which). The source of this sequence is a human donor who was either an allogeneic HSCT recipient or a stem cell or donor lymphocyte infusion donor (not recorded which). It is not recorded whose cells these are; they may come from a transplant donor. The J gene is TRBJ2-2, the V gene TRBV10-3; D remains unclear. This chain's CDR3 is CAMSGARNTGELFF. The CDR3 bases are TGTGCCATGTCAGGAGCTAGGAACACCGGGGAGCTGTTTTTT.